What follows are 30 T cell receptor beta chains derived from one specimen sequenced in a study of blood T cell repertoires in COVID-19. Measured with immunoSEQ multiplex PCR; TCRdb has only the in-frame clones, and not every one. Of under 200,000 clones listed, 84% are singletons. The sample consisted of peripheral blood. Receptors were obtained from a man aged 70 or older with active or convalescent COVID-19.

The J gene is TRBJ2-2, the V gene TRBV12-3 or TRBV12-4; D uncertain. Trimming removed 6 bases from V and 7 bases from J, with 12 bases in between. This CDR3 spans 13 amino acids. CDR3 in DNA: TGTGCCAGCAGCACCGAAGCGAACGGGGAGCTGTTTTTT. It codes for CASSTEANGELFF.

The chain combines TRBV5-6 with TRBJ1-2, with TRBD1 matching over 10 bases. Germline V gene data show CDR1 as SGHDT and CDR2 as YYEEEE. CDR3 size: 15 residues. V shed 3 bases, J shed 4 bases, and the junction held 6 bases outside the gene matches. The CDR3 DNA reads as TGTGCCAGCAGCTGGTGGACAGGGGGGGCCTATGGCTACACCTTC. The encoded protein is CASSWWTGGAYGYTF.

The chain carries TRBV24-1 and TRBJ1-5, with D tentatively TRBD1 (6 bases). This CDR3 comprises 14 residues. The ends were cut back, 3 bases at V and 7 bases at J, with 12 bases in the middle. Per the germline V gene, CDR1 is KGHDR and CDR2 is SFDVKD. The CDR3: CATSDAQGEQPQHF. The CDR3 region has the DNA TGTGCCACCAGTGATGCACAGGGAGAGCAGCCCCAGCATTTT.

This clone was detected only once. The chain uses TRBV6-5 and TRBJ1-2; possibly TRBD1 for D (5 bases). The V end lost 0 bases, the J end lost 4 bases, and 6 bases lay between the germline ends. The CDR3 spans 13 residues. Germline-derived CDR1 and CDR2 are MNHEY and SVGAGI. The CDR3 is CASSYSQGYGYTF. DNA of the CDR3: TGTGCCAGCAGTTACTCGCAGGGCTATGGCTACACCTTC.

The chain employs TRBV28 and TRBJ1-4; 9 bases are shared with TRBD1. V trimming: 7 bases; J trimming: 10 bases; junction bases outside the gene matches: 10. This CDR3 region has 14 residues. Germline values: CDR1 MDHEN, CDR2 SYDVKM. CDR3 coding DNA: TGTGCCAGCAATATCGGGACAGGGCGCCCAAAACTGTTTTTT. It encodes CASNIGTGRPKLFF.

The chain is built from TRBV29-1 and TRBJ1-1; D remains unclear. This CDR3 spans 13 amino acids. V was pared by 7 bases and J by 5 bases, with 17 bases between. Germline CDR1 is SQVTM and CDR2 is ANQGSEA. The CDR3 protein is CSALTLLDTEAFF. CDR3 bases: TGCAGCGCCCTGACACTCTTAGATACTGAAGCTTTCTTT.

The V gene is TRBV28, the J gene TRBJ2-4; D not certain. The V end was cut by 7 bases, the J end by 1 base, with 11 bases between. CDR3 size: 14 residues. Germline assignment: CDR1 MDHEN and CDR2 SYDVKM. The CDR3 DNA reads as TGTGCCAGCACCCTGACTGCCGCCAAAAACATTCAGTACTTC. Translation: CASTLTAAKNIQYF.

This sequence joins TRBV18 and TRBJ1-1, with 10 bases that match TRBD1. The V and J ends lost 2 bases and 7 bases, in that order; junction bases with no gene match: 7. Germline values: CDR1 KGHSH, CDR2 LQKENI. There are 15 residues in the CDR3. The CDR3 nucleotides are TGTGCCAGCTCACCAATTTCCGGGACAGGGGTTGAAGCTTTCTTT. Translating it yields CASSPISGTGVEAFF.

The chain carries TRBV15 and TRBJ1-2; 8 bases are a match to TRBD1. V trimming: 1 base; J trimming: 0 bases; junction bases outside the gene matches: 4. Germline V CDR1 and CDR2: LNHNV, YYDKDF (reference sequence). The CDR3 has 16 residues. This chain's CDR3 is CATSRGGTGPNYGYTF. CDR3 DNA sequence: TGTGCCACCAGCAGAGGGGGGACAGGCCCTAACTATGGCTACACCTTC.

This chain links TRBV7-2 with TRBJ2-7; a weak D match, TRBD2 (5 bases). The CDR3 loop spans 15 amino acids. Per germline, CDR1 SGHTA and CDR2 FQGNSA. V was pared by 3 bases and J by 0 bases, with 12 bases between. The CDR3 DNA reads TGTGCCAGCAGCTTTCCGGGATCACTCTCCTACGAGCAGTACTTC. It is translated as CASSFPGSLSYEQYF.

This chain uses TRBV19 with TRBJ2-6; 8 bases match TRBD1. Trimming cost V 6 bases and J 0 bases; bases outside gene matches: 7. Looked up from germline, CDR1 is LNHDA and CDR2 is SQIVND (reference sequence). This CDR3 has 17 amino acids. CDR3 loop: CASRTGQEHSGANVLTF. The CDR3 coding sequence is TGTGCCAGTAGAACGGGACAGGAACACTCTGGGGCCAACGTCCTGACTTTC.

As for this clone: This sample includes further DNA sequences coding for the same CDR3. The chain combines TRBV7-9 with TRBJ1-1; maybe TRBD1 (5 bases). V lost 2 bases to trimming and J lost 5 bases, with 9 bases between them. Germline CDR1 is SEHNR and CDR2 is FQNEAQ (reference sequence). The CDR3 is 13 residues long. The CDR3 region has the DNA TGTGCCAGCAGCTTACAGGGAGGAACTGAAGCTTTCTTT. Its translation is CASSLQGGTEAFF. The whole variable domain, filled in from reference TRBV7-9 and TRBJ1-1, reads DTGVSQNPRHKITKRGQNVTFRCDPISEHNRLYWYRQTLGQGPEFLTYFQNEAQLEKSRLLSDRFSAERPKGSFSTLEIQRTEQGDSAMYLCASSLQGGTEAFFGQGTRLTVV.

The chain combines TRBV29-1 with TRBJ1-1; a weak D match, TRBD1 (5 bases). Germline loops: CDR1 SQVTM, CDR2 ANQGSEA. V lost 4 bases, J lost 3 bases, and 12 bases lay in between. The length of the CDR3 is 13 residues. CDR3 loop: CSVVAGGYTEAFF. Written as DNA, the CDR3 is TGCAGCGTTGTCGCCGGGGGGTACACTGAAGCTTTCTTT.

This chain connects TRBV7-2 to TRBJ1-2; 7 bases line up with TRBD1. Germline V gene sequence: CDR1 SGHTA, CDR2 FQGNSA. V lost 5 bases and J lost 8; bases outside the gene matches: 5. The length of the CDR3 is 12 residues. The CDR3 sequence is CASSRQGIGYTF. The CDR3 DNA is TGTGCCAGCAGCCGACAGGGCATCGGCTACACCTTC.

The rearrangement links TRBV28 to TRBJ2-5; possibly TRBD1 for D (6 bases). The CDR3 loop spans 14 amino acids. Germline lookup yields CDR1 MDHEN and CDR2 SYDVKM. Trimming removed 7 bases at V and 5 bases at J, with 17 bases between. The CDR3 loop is CASKSITGRETQYF. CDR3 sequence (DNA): TGTGCCAGCAAGTCGATCACAGGGCGGGAGACCCAGTACTTC.

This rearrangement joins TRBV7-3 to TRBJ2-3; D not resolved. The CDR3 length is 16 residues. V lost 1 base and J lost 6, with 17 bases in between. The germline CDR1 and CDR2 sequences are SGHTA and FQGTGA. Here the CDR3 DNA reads TGTGCCAGCAGCTTAAATGGGCCGCACACTGGGGATACGCAGTATTTT. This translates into CASSLNGPHTGDTQYF.

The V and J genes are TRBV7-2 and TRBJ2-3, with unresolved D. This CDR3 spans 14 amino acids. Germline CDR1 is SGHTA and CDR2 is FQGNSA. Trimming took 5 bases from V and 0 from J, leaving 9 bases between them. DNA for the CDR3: TGTGCCAGCAGCCAGGAATATAGCACAGATACGCAGTATTTT. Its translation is CASSQEYSTDTQYF.

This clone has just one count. The CDR3 region is CASSSPGLAGANTGELFF. As DNA, the CDR3 is TGTGCCAGCAGCTCCCCGGGACTAGCGGGAGCTAACACCGGGGAGCTGTTTTTT. The J gene is TRBJ2-2, the V gene TRBV7-2; 14 bases are a match to TRBD2. Germline CDR1 is SGHTA and CDR2 is FQGNSA. Trimming took 4 bases from V and 2 from J; bases not matched to a gene: 6. This CDR3 is 18 amino acids long.

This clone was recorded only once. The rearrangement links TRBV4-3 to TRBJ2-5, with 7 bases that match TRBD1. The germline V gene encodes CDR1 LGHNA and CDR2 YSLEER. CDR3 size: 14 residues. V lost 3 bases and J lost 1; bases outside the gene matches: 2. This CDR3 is CASSQGQIQETQYF. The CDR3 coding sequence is TGCGCCAGCAGCCAGGGACAGATCCAAGAGACCCAGTACTTC.

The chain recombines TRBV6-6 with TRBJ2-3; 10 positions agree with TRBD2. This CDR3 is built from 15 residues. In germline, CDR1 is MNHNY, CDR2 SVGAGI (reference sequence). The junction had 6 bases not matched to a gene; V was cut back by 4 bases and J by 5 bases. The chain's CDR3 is CASSFSLAGVDTQYF. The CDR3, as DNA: TGTGCCAGCAGTTTCTCGCTAGCGGGGGTAGATACGCAGTATTTT.

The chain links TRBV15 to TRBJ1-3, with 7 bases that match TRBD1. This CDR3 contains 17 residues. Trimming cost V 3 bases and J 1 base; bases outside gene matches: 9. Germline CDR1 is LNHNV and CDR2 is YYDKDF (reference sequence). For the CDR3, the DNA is TGTGCCACCAGCAGGTGGACAGGTTTAGGATCTGGAAACACCATATATTTT. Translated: CATSRWTGLGSGNTIYF.

In DNA form, the CDR3 reads TGTGCCAGCAGCCCGAACAGGGACACTGAAGCTTTCTTT. This translates into CASSPNRDTEAFF. This sequence joins TRBV28 and TRBJ1-1, with TRBD1 as a possible D gene (6 bases). Germline V lookup: CDR1 MDHEN, CDR2 SYDVKM. Trimming took 6 bases from V and 3 from J, leaving 11 bases between them. The CDR3 sequence is 13 residues long.

The CDR3, as DNA: TGTGCCAGCAGCTTAGTCGGGACAGCAAATCAGCCCCAGCATTTT. It translates to CASSLVGTANQPQHF. The chain recombines TRBV7-2 with TRBJ1-5, with 7 bases fitting TRBD1. The V gene's germline CDR1 is SGHTA and CDR2 FQGNSA. The CDR3 contains 15 residues. V lost 1 base and J lost 4; bases outside the gene matches: 4.

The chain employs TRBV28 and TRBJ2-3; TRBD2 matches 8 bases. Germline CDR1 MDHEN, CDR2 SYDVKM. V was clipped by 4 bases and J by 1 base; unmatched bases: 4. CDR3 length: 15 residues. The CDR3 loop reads CASSSQLAGTDTQYF. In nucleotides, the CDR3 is TGTGCCAGCAGTTCTCAACTAGCGGGCACAGATACGCAGTATTTT.

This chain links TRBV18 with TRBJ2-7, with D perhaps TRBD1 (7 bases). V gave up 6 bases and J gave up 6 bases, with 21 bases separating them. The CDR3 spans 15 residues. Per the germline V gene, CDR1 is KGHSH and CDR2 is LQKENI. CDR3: CASSPTSRGNGEQYF. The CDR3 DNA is TGTGCCAGCTCCCCAACTAGCAGGGGGAATGGCGAGCAGTACTTC.

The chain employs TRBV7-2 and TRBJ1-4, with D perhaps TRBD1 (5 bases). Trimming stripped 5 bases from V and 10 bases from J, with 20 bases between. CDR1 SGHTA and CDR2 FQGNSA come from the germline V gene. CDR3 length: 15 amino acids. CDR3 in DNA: TGTGCCAGCAGCCCACCAGAGGCAGGGATAGGAAAACTGTTTTTT. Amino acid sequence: CASSPPEAGIGKLFF.

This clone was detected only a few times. In DNA form, the CDR3 reads TGTGCCAGCAGTTACTCCGGCGGGCCGGGGGTCGAAAAACTGTTTTTT. Encoded protein: CASSYSGGPGVEKLFF. The chain is built from TRBV6-6 and TRBJ1-4, with a possible D match to TRBD1 (5 bases). The germline CDR1 and CDR2 sequences are MNHNY and SVGAGI (reference sequence). V was shortened by 0 bases and J by 8 bases, with 16 bases between the two germline ends. There are 16 residues in the CDR3.

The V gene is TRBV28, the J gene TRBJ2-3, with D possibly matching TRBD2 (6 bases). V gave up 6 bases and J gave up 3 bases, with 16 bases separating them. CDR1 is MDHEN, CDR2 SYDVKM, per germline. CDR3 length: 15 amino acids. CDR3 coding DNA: TGTGCCAGCAGACTTGGGGGGAGGTTGACAGATACGCAGTATTTT. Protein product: CASRLGGRLTDTQYF.

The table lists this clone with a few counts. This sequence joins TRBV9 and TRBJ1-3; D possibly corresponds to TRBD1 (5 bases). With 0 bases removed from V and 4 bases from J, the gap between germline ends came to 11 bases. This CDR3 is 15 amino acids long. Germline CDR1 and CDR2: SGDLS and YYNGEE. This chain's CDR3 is CASSVASGPGNTIYF. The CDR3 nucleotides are TGTGCCAGCAGCGTAGCTTCAGGGCCCGGAAACACCATATATTTT.

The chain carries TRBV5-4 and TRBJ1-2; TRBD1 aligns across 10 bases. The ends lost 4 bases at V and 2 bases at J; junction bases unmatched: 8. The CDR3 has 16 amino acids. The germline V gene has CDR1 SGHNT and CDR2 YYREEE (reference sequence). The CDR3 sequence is CASSRGGQGGNYGYTF. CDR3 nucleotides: TGTGCCAGCAGCCGTGGTGGACAGGGGGGGAACTATGGCTACACCTTC.